There are a few counts of the clone carrying this T cell receptor beta chain. Its cognate antigen is unknown. What was sequenced on ten immunoSEQ deep assay plates was unsorted PBMC DNA. Clones were read by immunoSEQ multiplex PCR, and TCRdb kept only the in-frame ones, dropping some. The repertoire holds 470,000 or so clones, roughly 80% seen once, with 9.5% to 15% in the top ten. The data derive from a study of shared clonotypes between healthy human individuals. Notes on the study in general: The sole specimen, blood, was sampled, and tissue repertoires likely differ. The small donor group covered limited genetic and exposure diversity.

Looked up from germline, CDR1 is GTSNPN and CDR2 is SVGIG (reference sequence). CDR3 size: 14 residues. Trimming removed 2 bases from V and 1 base from J, with 11 bases in between. Sequencing input: PBMCs. The rearrangement joins TRBV30 to TRBJ1-1; tentatively, D is TRBD1 (5 bases). The origin of this receptor is a middle-aged woman in good health. Some clones in this sample may be carry-over from other donors' samples. In DNA, the CDR3 is TGTGCCTGGAGTACGGGACCTACGAACACTGAAGCTTTCTTT. Translating gives CAWSTGPTNTEAFF.